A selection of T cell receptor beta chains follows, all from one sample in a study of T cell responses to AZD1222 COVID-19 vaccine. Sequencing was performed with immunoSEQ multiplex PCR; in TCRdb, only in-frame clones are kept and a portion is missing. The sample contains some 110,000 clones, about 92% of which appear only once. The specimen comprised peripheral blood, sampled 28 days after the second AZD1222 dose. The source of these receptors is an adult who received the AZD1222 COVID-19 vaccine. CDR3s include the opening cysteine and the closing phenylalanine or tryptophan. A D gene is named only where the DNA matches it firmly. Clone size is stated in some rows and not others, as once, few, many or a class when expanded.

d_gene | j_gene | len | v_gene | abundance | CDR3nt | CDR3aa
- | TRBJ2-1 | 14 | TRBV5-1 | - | TGCGCCAGCAGCGCGGAGGGACCAAACAATGAGCAGTTCTTC | CASSAEGPNNEQFF
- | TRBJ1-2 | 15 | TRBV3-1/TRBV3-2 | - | TGTGCCAGCAGCCTTGGACAGTCAACCAACTATGGCTACACCTTC | CASSLGQSTNYGYTF
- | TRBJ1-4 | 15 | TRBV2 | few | TGTGCCAGCACGGCAGGGATCGCAACTAATGAAAAACTGTTTTTT | CASTAGIATNEKLFF
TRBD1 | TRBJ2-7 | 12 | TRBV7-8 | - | TGTGCCAGCAGCTTAGGGACAGGGGAGCAGTACTTC | CASSLGTGEQYF
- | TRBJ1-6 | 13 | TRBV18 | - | TGTGCCAGCTCACCAGGGGGGGATTCACCCCTCCACTTT | CASSPGGDSPLHF
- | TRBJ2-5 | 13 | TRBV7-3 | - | TGTGCCAGCAGCTCCGACGGGGGAGAGACCCAGTACTTC | CASSSDGGETQYF
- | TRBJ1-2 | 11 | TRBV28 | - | TGTGCCAGCAGTCTTAACTATGGCTACACCTTC | CASSLNYGYTF
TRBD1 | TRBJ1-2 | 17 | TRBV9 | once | TGTGCCAGCAGCGTAGGTAAAGGGGGACAGACGATCTATGGCTACACCTTC | CASSVGKGGQTIYGYTF
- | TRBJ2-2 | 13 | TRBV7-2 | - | TGTGCCAGCAGCTCAACGGTCACCGGGGAGCTGTTTTTT | CASSSTVTGELFF
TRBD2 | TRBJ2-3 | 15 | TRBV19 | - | TGTGCCAGTAGTAGGGGAGCGGGGTTTACAGATACGCAGTATTTT | CASSRGAGFTDTQYF
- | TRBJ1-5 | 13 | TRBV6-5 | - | TGTGCCAGCAGTTACGGTTACGATCAGCCCCAGCATTTT | CASSYGYDQPQHF
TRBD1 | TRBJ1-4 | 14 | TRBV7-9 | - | TGTGCCAGCAGTCGACAGGGGGCAGGAGAAAAACTGTTTTTT | CASSRQGAGEKLFF
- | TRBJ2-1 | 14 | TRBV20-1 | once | TGCAGTTCTAGTCGGCGGGGCTCCTACAATGAGCAGTTCTTC | CSSSRRGSYNEQFF
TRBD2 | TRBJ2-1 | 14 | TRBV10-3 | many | TGTGCCAACGCCGGGGACTACGATCCCAATGAGCAGTTCTTC | CANAGDYDPNEQFF
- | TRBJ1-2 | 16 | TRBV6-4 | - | TGTGCCAGCAGTGACTCCTATAGGAGGGGATGGTATGGCTACACCTTC | CASSDSYRRGWYGYTF
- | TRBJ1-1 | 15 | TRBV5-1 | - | TGCGCCAGCAGCTTTGCGGCAGGGAATCCCACTGAAGCTTTCTTT | CASSFAAGNPTEAFF
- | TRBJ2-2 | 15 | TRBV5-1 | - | TGCGCCAGCAGCCCGGACAGACCGAACACCGGGGAGCTGTTTTTT | CASSPDRPNTGELFF
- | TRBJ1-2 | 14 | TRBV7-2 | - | TGTGCCAGCAGCTTAAAGCAGGGGTCCTATGGCTACACCTTC | CASSLKQGSYGYTF